The entry that follows covers one T cell receptor (beta chain) sequence. The target antigen is unknown. V trimming: 4 bases; J trimming: 2 bases; junction bases outside the gene matches: 12. CDR1 and CDR2 (germline): LNHDA, SQIVND (reference sequence). The CDR3 runs 18 residues. Assay used: immunoSEQ multiplex PCR; TCRdb lists only in-frame clones, some missing. In the table there are some 130,000 clones, over 75% of which are singletons. This sample is drawn from a study of T cell responses to AZD1222 COVID-19 vaccine. Study-wide results and caveats: Spike regions recognized by vaccine-associated CD4 TCRs spanned the protein, led by 160-218 and 743-854. Of the AZD1222 recipients, only five to seven were seropositive at baseline.

This clonotype originated in an adult who received the MenACWY meningococcal vaccine as a control. V is TRBV19 and J is TRBJ2-2; TRBD2 aligns across 8 bases. Source: peripheral blood, taken 28 days after the second dose of the MenACWY control vaccine. For the CDR3, the DNA is TGTGCCAGTAGTAGCGGCCTTACGGGGGGGCCAAACACCGGGGAGCTGTTTTTT. Translated, it gives CASSSGLTGGPNTGELFF.